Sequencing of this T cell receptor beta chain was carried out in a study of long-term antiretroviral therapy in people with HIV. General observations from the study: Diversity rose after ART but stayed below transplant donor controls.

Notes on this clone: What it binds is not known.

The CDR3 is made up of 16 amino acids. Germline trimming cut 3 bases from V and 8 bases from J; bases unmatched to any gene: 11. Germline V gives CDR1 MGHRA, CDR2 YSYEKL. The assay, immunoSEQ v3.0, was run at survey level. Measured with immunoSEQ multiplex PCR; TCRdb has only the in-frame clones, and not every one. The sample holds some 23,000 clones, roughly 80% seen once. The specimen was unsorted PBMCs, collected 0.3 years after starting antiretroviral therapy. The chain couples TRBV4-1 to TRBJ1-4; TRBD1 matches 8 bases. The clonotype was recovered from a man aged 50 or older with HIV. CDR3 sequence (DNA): TGCGCCAGCAGCCAGGTGGCCGGGACAGGACGAGAAAAACTGTTTTTT. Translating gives CASSQVAGTGREKLFF.